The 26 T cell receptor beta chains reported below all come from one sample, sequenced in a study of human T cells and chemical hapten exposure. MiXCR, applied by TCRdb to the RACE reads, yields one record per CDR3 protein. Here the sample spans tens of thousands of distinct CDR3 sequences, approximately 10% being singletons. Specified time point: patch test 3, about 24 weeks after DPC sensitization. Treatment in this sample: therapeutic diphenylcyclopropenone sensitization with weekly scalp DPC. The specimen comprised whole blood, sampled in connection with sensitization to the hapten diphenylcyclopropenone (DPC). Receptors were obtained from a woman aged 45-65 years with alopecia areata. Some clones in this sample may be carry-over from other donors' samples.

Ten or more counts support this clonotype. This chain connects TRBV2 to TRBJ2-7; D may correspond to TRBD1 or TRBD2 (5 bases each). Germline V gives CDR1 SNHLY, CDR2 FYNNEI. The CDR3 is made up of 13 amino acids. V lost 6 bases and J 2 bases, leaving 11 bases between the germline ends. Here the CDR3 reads CASRGRVTYEQYF. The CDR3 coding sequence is TGTGCCAGCAGGGGACGGGTAACCTACGAGCAGTACTTC.

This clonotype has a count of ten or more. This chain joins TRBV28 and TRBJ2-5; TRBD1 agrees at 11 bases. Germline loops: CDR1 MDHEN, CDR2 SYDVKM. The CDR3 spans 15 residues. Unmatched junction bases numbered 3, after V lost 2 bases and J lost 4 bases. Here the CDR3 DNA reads TGTGCCAGCAGTTTAGCGGGACAGGGGGGAGAGACCCAGTACTTC. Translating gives CASSLAGQGGETQYF.

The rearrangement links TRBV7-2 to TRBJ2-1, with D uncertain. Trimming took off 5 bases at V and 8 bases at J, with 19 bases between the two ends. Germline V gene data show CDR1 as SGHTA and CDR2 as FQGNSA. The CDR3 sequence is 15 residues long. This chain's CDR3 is CASSPRRIARDEQFF. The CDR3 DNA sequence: TGTGCCAGCAGCCCTCGGCGGATAGCAAGGGATGAGCAGTTCTTC.

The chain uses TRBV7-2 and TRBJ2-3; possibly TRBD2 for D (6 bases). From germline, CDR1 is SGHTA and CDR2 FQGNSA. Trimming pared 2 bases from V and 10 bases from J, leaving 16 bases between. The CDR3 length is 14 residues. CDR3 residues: CASSLSSLREPQYF. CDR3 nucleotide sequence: TGTGCCAGCAGCTTAAGTTCGTTACGGGAGCCGCAGTATTTT.

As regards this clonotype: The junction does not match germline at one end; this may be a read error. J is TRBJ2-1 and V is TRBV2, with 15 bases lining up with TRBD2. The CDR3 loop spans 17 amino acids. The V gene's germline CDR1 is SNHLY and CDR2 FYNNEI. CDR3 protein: CASTFGLAGGSYNELFF. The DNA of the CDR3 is TGTGCCAGCACTTTTGGACTAGCGGGAGGGTCCTACAATGAGCTGTTCTTC.

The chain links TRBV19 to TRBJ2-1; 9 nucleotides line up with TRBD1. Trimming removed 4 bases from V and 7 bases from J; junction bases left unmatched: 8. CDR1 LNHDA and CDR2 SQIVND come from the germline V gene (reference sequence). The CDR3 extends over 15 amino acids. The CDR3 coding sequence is TGTGCCAGTAGTACCCGACAGGGGGGGAGAAATGAGCAGTTCTTC. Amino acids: CASSTRQGGRNEQFF. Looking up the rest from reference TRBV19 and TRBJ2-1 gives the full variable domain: DGGITQSPKYLFRKEGQNVTLSCEQNLNHDAMYWYRQDPGQGLRLIYYSQIVNDFQKGDIAEGYSVSREKKESFPLTVTSAQKNPTAFYLCASSTRQGGRNEQFFGPGTRLTVL.

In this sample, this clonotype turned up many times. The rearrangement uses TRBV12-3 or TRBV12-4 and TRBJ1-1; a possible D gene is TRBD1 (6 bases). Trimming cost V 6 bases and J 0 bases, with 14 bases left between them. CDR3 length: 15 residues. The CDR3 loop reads CASRDSRDLNTEAFF. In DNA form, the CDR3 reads TGTGCCAGCAGGGACAGCCGAGACCTGAACACTGAAGCTTTCTTT.

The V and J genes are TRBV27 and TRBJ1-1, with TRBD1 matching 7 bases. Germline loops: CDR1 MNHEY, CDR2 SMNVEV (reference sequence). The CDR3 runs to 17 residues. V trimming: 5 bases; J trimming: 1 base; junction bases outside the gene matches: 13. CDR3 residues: CASSGGGPDRSNTEAFF. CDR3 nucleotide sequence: TGTGCCAGCAGTGGGGGGGGACCGGACAGGTCGAACACTGAAGCTTTCTTT.

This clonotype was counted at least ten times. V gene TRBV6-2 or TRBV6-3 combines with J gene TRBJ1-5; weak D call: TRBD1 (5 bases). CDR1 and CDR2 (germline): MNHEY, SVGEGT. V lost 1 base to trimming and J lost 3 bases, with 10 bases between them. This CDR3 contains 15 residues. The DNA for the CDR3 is TGTGCCAGCAGTTACTTCCAGGGCCACAATCAGCCCCAGCATTTT. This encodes CASSYFQGHNQPQHF.

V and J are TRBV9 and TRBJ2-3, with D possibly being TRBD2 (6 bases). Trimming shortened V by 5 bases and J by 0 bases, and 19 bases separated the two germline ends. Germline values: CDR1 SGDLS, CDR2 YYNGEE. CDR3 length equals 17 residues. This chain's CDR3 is CASSAPGGELSTDTQYF. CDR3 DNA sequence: TGTGCCAGCAGTGCCCCGGGCGGGGAGCTTAGCACAGATACGCAGTATTTT.

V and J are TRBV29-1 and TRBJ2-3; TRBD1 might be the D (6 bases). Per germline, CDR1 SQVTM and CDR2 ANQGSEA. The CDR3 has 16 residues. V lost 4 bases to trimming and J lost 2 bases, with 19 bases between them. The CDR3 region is CSVGGLQGWNTDTQYF. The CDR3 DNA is TGCAGCGTTGGGGGGCTCCAGGGCTGGAACACAGATACGCAGTATTTT.

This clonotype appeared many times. CDR3 protein: CASSDGGAGNTIYF. DNA for the CDR3: TGCGCCAGCAGCGATGGGGGGGCTGGAAACACCATATATTTT. J is TRBJ1-3 and V is TRBV5-1; TRBD1 might be the D (5 bases). The CDR3 consists of 14 residues. Germline V gene sequence: CDR1 SGHRS, CDR2 YFSETQ. V lost 4 bases, J lost 2 bases, and 10 bases lay in between.

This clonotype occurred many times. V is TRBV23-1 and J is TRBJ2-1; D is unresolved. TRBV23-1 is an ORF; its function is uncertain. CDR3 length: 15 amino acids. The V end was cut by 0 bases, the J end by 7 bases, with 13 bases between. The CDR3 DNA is TGCGCCAGCAGTCAATCAAGTAGGGCGCCGAATGAGCAGTTCTTC. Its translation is CASSQSSRAPNEQFF.

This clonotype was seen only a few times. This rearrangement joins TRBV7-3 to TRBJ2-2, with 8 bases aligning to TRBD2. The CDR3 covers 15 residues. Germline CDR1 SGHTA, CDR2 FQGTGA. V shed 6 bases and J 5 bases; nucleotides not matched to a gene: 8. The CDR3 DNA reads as TGTGCCAGCAGGGGTGCGGGAGGAGGGACCGGGGAGCTGTTTTTT. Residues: CASRGAGGGTGELFF.

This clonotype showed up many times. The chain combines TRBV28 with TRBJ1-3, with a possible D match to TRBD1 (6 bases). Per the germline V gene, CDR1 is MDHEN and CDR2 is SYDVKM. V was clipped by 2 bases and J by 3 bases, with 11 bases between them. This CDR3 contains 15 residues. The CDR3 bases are TGTGCCAGCAGTTTAGCAGGGGTCCTTGGAAACACCATATATTTT. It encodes CASSLAGVLGNTIYF. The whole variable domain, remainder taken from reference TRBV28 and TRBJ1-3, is DVKVTQSSRYLVKRTGEKVFLECVQDMDHENMFWYRQDPGLGLRLIYFSYDVKMKEKGDIPEGYSVSREKKERFSLILESASTNQTSMYLCASSLAGVLGNTIYFGEGSWLTVV.

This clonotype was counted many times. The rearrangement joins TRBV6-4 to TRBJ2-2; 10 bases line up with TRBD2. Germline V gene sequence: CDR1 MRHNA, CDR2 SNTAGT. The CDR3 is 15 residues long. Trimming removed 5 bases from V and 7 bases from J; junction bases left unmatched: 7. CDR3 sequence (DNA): TGTGCCAGCAGTCCTCTAGCGGGAGCGGGCGGGGAGCTGTTTTTT. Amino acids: CASSPLAGAGGELFF.

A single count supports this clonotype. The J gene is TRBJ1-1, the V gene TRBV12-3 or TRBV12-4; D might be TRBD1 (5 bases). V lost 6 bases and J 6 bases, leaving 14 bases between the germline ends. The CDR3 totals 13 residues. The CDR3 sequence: CASSPGALSEAFF. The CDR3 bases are TGTGCCAGCAGCCCCGGGGCTCTTTCTGAAGCTTTCTTT.

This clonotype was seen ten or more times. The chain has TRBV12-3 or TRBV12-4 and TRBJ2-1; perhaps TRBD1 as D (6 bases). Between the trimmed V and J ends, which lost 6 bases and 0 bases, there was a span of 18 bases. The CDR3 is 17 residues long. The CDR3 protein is CASSPRGTLVSYNEQFF. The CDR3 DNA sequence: TGTGCCAGCAGCCCTAGGGGGACACTTGTCTCCTACAATGAGCAGTTCTTC.

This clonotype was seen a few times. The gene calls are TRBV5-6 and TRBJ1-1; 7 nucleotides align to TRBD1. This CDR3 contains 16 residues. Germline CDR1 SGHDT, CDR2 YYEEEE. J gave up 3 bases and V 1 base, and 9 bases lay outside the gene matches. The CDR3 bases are TGTGCCAGCAGCTTGATTAGGGGGCAGTCGGACACTGAAGCTTTCTTT. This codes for CASSLIRGQSDTEAFF.

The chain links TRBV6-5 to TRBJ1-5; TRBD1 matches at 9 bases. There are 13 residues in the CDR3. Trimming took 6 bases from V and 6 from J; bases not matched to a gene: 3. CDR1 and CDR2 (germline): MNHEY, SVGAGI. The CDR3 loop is CASSRDRVQPQHF. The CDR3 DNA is TGTGCCAGCAGCCGGGACAGGGTTCAGCCCCAGCATTTT.

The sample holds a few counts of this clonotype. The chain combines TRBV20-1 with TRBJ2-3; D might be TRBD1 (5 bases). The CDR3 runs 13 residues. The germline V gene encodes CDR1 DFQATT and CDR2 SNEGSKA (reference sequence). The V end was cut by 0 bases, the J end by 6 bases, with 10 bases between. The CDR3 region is CSARDPGHDTQYF. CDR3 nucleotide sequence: TGCAGTGCTAGAGATCCCGGACATGATACGCAGTATTTT.

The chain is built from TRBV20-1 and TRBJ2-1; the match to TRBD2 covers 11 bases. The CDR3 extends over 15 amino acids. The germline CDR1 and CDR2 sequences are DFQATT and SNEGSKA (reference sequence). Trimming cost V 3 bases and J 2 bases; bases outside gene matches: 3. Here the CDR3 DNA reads TGCAGTGCTAGCCGACTAGCGGGAACCTACAATGAGCAGTTCTTC. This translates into CSASRLAGTYNEQFF.

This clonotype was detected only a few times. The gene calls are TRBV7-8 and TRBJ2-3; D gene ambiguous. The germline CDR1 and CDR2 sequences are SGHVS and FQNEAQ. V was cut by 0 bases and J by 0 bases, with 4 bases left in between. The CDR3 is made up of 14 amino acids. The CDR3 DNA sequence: TGTGCCAGCAGCTTAGCCGGGAGCACAGATACGCAGTATTTT. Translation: CASSLAGSTDTQYF.

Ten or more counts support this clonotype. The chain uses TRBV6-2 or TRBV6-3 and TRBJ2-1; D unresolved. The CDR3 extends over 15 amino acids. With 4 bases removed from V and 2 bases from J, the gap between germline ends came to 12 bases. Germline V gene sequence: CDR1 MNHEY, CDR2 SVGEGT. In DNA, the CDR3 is TGTGCCAGCAGTTTTTGGGGTTCTACCTACAATGAGCAGTTCTTC. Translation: CASSFWGSTYNEQFF.

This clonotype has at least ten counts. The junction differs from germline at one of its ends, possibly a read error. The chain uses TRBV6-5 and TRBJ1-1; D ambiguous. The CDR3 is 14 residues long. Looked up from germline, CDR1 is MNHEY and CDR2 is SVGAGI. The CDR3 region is CASTTTGPNAEAFF. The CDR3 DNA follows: TGTGCCAGCACAACTACGGGCCCGAACGCTGAAGCTTTCTTT.

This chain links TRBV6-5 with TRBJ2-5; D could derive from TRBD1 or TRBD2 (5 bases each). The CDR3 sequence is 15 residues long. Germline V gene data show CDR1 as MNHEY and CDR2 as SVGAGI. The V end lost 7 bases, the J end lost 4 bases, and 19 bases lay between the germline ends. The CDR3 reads CASKGKEGLGETQYF. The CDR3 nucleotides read TGTGCCAGCAAGGGTAAAGAGGGGCTGGGAGAGACCCAGTACTTC.